The 3 T cell receptor beta chains given below trace back to one sample, sequenced in a study of identical twins. TCRdb re-analysed the 5' RACE reads in MiXCR, keeping a single row per CDR3 protein. The sample holds about 530,000 distinct CDR3 sequences, approximately 20% seen once. This same sample was also part of a study on yellow fever vaccine responses in identical twins.

The sequenced sample was CD4+ T cells sorted from blood. These receptors were taken from a woman aged 18-29 years in good health.

This clonotype was recorded a few times. The V gene is TRBV3-1, the J gene TRBJ1-6; D is possibly TRBD1 (5 bases). V was cut by 4 bases and J by 8 bases, with 12 bases left in between. Germline assignment: CDR1 LGHDT and CDR2 YNNKEL (reference sequence). The CDR3 contains 14 residues. The CDR3 sequence is CASSLRDAYSPLHF. CDR3 nucleotide sequence: TGTGCCAGCAGCCTTCGGGACGCATATTCACCCCTCCACTTT.

This clonotype was seen a handful of times. The rearrangement joins TRBV12-3 or TRBV12-4 to TRBJ1-2; D not certain. CDR3 length: 13 residues. Trimming took 1 base from V and 3 from J, leaving 6 bases between them. CDR3 sequence reads: CASSLVQDYGYTF. In DNA form, the CDR3 reads TGTGCCAGCAGTTTAGTTCAGGACTATGGCTACACCTTC.

The chain carries TRBV7-3 and TRBJ2-1; 9 positions agree with TRBD2. This CDR3 spans 17 amino acids. Trimming took 5 bases from V and 9 from J; bases not matched to a gene: 17. The germline gives CDR1 SGHTA, CDR2 FQGTGA. The CDR3 loop is CASSPHSGRGWGIEQFF. As DNA, the CDR3 is TGTGCCAGCAGCCCGCATAGCGGGAGAGGCTGGGGAATTGAGCAGTTCTTC.